This paragraph covers one T cell receptor beta chain sequence. The sample belongs to a study of blood T cell repertoires in COVID-19. About the research overall: Samples of COVID-19 (acute and convalescent) were obtained from the United States, Italy and Spain. Nucleic acid was either cDNA or gDNA, and it came from T cells, B-cell-depleted T cells, or PBMCs.

Authors' data handling: Researchers report that nucleated cell counts were estimated from reference gene primer amplification. Only in-frame clones appear in the TCRdb table, and some are missing; sequencing was by immunoSEQ multiplex PCR. V and J calls and clone size are those listed in that table; D and trimming were worked out from the DNA. The sample lists roughly 670,000 clones, about 87% seen once, with roughly 0.25% in the top ten. The CDR3 has 14 residues. Per germline, CDR1 SGHNT and CDR2 YYREEE (reference sequence). V shed 2 bases and J 7 bases; nucleotides not matched to a gene: 3. The sequencing sample was made of peripheral blood. The clonotype was recovered from a woman between 18 and 29 years old with acute or convalescent COVID-19. V is TRBV5-4 and J is TRBJ1-4; TRBD1 agrees at 9 bases. CDR3 region: CASSFGTGIEKLFF. The CDR3 DNA follows: TGTGCCAGCAGCTTCGGGACAGGGATTGAAAAACTGTTTTTT.